This entry lists 32 T cell receptor beta chains sequenced from one sample in a study of blood T cell repertoires in COVID-19. The table came from immunoSEQ multiplex PCR; TCRdb's copy has only in-frame clones and leaves some out. The sample lists more than 150,000 clones, more than 85% occurring once. Material for sequencing was peripheral blood. The receptors were sampled from a woman between 65 and 79 years old with acute or convalescent COVID-19.

The chain uses TRBV7-2 and TRBJ1-5; 9 nucleotides agree with TRBD1. The junction had 6 bases not matched to a gene; V was cut back by 5 bases and J by 7 bases. CDR3 length: 14 residues. Per the germline V gene, CDR1 is SGHTA and CDR2 is FQGNSA. Here the CDR3 reads CASSQGQGRQPQHF. CDR3 nucleotide sequence: TGTGCCAGCAGCCAAGGACAGGGGAGGCAGCCCCAGCATTTT.

The chain combines TRBV19 with TRBJ2-2; 7 nucleotides align to TRBD1. V gave up 4 bases and J gave up 5 bases; unmatched junction bases: 7. This CDR3 is built from 15 residues. Germline lookup yields CDR1 LNHDA and CDR2 SQIVND (reference sequence). The CDR3 spells CASSTLNRGTGELFF. For the CDR3, the DNA is TGTGCCAGTAGTACCCTGAACAGGGGAACCGGGGAGCTGTTTTTT.

This clone was observed a single time. The chain is built from TRBV24-1 and TRBJ1-3, with 11 positions matching TRBD1. CDR3 length: 17 amino acids. The trim removed 4 bases at V and 9 bases at J, leaving 13 bases unmatched. CDR1 and CDR2 from the germline V gene are KGHDR and SFDVKD. The CDR3: CATSENFVSGTGGTIYF. The CDR3 DNA follows: TGTGCCACCAGTGAGAATTTTGTCTCCGGGACAGGGGGCACCATATATTTT.

The chain employs TRBV11-2 and TRBJ1-4, with 7 bases aligning to TRBD1. Per germline, CDR1 SGHAT and CDR2 FQNNGV. The CDR3 is 14 amino acids. J was trimmed by 5 bases and V by 2 bases; bases with no gene match: 2. CDR3 sequence (DNA): TGTGCCAGCAGCTTATACAGGGGAAATGAAAAACTGTTTTTT. Translation: CASSLYRGNEKLFF. The complete variable domain, with remaining parts taken from reference TRBV11-2 and TRBJ1-4, reads EAGVAQSPRYKIIEKRQSVAFWCNPISGHATLYWYQQILGQGPKLLIQFQNNGVVDDSQLPKDRFSAERLKGVDSTLKIQPAKLEDSAVYLCASSLYRGNEKLFFGSGTQLSVL.

The chain is built from TRBV28 and TRBJ2-7; 10 nucleotides line up with TRBD2. CDR3 size: 16 residues. The J segment lost 2 bases and the V segment lost 5 bases, leaving 9 bases of the junction unmatched. Germline CDR1 reads MDHEN; CDR2 reads SYDVKM. The CDR3 reads CASSRISGGRTYEQYV. CDR3 DNA: TGTGCCAGCAGTAGAATTAGCGGGGGGCGGACCTACGAGCAGTACGTC.

The chain employs TRBV9 and TRBJ1-1; tentatively, D is TRBD1 (6 bases). Germline V lookup: CDR1 SGDLS, CDR2 YYNGEE. This CDR3 spans 16 amino acids. Trimming pared 0 bases from V and 0 bases from J, leaving 12 bases between. The CDR3 is CASSVEGEGVNTEAFF. The CDR3 nucleotides read TGTGCCAGCAGCGTAGAGGGGGAGGGAGTGAACACTGAAGCTTTCTTT.

The chain employs TRBV7-9 and TRBJ2-7, with TRBD2 as a possible D gene (6 bases). This CDR3 has 12 amino acids. With 5 bases removed from V and 4 bases from J, the gap between germline ends came to 9 bases. Germline CDR1 and CDR2: SEHNR and FQNEAQ (reference sequence). The CDR3 loop is CASSGGDYEQYF. For the CDR3, the DNA is TGTGCCAGCAGCGGAGGGGATTACGAGCAGTACTTC.

CDR3 nucleotide sequence: TGTGCCAGCAGCGTAGCAGGGGTCGGGGCCCTTCCATATGGCTACACCTTC. This codes for CASSVAGVGALPYGYTF. This sequence joins TRBV9 and TRBJ1-2, with D possibly matching TRBD1 (6 bases). Trimming took 0 bases from V and 5 from J, leaving 20 bases between them. Germline CDR1 is SGDLS and CDR2 is YYNGEE. This CDR3 spans 17 amino acids. Combining the CDR3 with reference TRBV9 and TRBJ1-2 gives the whole variable domain DSGVTQTPKHLITATGQRVTLRCSPRSGDLSVYWYQQSLDQGLQFLIQYYNGEERAKGNILERFSAQQFPDLHSELNLSSLELGDSALYFCASSVAGVGALPYGYTFGSGTRLTVV.

The CDR3 DNA sequence: TGTGCCAGCAGCTTAGCTCCCCCGCTAGTTTATGGCTACACCTTC. This translates into CASSLAPPLVYGYTF. The V call is TRBV11-2, the J call TRBJ1-2; no reliable D call. Trimming left V 1 base short and J 5 bases short, with 14 bases between. CDR3 length: 15 residues. From germline, CDR1 is SGHAT and CDR2 FQNNGV.

The V and J genes are TRBV2 and TRBJ2-4; TRBD2 matches 10 bases. Germline V CDR1 and CDR2: SNHLY, FYNNEI. The CDR3 consists of 15 residues. Trimming cost V 5 bases and J 1 base; bases outside gene matches: 2. Here the CDR3 DNA reads TGTGCCAGCAGTCAGACTAGCGGGGCCAAAAACATTCAGTACTTC. This encodes CASSQTSGAKNIQYF.

This clone was seen just once. The gene calls are TRBV7-2 and TRBJ1-5; 7 bases match TRBD1. CDR1 and CDR2 (germline): SGHTA, FQGNSA. CDR3 size: 15 residues. Trimming at V came to 6 bases and at J to 3 bases, leaving 8 bases not matched to a gene. The CDR3 here is CASSLTGLVNQPQHF. In DNA form, the CDR3 reads TGTGCCAGCAGTTTGACAGGGTTAGTCAATCAGCCCCAGCATTTT.

The V call is TRBV5-4, the J call TRBJ1-5; a weak D match, TRBD1 (5 bases). CDR1 and CDR2 (germline): SGHNT, YYREEE (reference sequence). The CDR3 has 14 amino acids. Trimming took off 1 base at V and 4 bases at J, with 9 bases between the two ends. CDR3 region: CASSLTGGNQPQHF. The CDR3 DNA follows: TGTGCCAGCAGCTTGACGGGGGGGAATCAGCCCCAGCATTTT.

The rearrangement uses TRBV10-3 and TRBJ1-2; 10 nucleotides match TRBD1. Germline lookup yields CDR1 ENHRY and CDR2 SYGVKD. This CDR3 has 12 amino acids. J was trimmed by 8 bases and V by 6 bases; bases with no gene match: 3. Here the CDR3 reads CAIRGTGVGYTF. CDR3 nucleotide sequence: TGTGCCATCAGGGGGACAGGGGTAGGCTACACCTTC.

The V call is TRBV6-5, the J call TRBJ2-7, with D perhaps TRBD1 (6 bases). V lost 5 bases, J lost 6 bases, and 17 bases lay in between. CDR3 length: 14 residues. Germline assignment: CDR1 MNHEY and CDR2 SVGAGI. CDR3 amino acids: CASSQTGRLGEQYV. The CDR3 DNA is TGTGCCAGCAGTCAGACAGGCCGTCTAGGCGAGCAGTACGTC.

The gene calls are TRBV28 and TRBJ2-5; D remains unclear. Trimming shortened V by 2 bases and J by 10 bases, and 8 bases separated the two germline ends. CDR1 is MDHEN, CDR2 SYDVKM, per germline. The CDR3 is made up of 11 amino acids. CDR3 region: CASSLSEVQYF. The CDR3 bases are TGTGCCAGCAGTTTAAGCGAAGTCCAGTACTTC.

The V call is TRBV6-5, the J call TRBJ1-2; no clear D. V was shortened by 6 bases and J by 4 bases, with 12 bases between the two germline ends. Germline values: CDR1 MNHEY, CDR2 SVGAGI. The CDR3 is 13 amino acids. The CDR3 DNA sequence: TGTGCCAGCAGCCCCGACTACAGCTATGGCTACACCTTC. It is translated as CASSPDYSYGYTF.

The rearrangement uses TRBV5-1 and TRBJ2-5, with TRBD1 as a possible D gene (5 bases). CDR1 and CDR2 from the germline V gene are SGHRS and YFSETQ. The CDR3 contains 15 residues. Between the trimmed V and J ends, which lost 5 bases and 1 base, there was a span of 15 bases. CDR3: CASSFTGALQETQYF. CDR3 DNA: TGCGCCAGCAGTTTTACAGGTGCCCTCCAAGAGACCCAGTACTTC.

The chain recombines TRBV6-1 with TRBJ1-2, with D possibly TRBD1 on 6 matching bases. The V end was cut by 2 bases, the J end by 8 bases, with 18 bases between. The CDR3 length is 15 residues. The V gene's germline CDR1 is MNHNS and CDR2 SASEGT. The CDR3 is CASSELGTGIWGYTF. In nucleotides, the CDR3 is TGTGCCAGCAGTGAACTCGGCACAGGGATTTGGGGCTACACCTTC.

This clone appeared once. V usage is TRBV27 and J usage is TRBJ1-5; D is possibly TRBD1 (5 bases). Between the trimmed V and J ends, which lost 2 bases and 9 bases, there was a span of 11 bases. Germline loops: CDR1 MNHEY, CDR2 SMNVEV (reference sequence). This CDR3 comprises 13 residues. As DNA, the CDR3 is TGTGCCAGCAGTTTAGGGGGGGTAGGGCCCCAGCATTTT. It yields the protein CASSLGGVGPQHF.

CDR3 DNA: TGTGCCAGCAGGGCCGGGACAGGGCGCACCGGGGAGCTGTTTTTT. It codes for CASRAGTGRTGELFF. The chain has TRBV6-5 and TRBJ2-2, with 9 bases identical to TRBD1. The CDR3 has 15 amino acids. V gave up 6 bases and J gave up 4 bases; unmatched junction bases: 6. Germline V gene lookup returns CDR1 MNHEY and CDR2 SVGAGI.

This clone has only one observation. The V and J genes are TRBV5-1 and TRBJ1-3; D is ambiguous. Germline loops: CDR1 SGHRS, CDR2 YFSETQ. The CDR3 covers 18 residues. V gave up 3 bases and J gave up 0 bases, with 19 bases separating them. This CDR3 is CASSYYTTAPSSGNTIYF. For the CDR3, the DNA is TGCGCCAGCAGCTACTATACGACCGCTCCAAGCTCTGGAAACACCATATATTTT.

The chain combines TRBV2 with TRBJ1-2; 10 bases match TRBD1. The CDR3 runs to 14 residues. The V and J ends lost 4 bases and 6 bases, in that order; junction bases with no gene match: 5. The germline V gene has CDR1 SNHLY and CDR2 FYNNEI. CDR3: CASSGQGAYNGYTF. The CDR3 DNA is TGTGCCAGCAGTGGACAGGGGGCTTACAATGGCTACACCTTC.

V usage is TRBV6-5 and J usage is TRBJ1-1; the D gene is possibly TRBD1 (5 bases). The CDR3 has 14 amino acids. The V gene lost 10 bases and the J gene lost 3 bases, with 18 bases spanning the gap. Germline-derived CDR1 and CDR2 are MNHEY and SVGAGI. The CDR3 bases are TGTGCCACCTTACCCGGGGCGGGGGACACTGAAGCTTTCTTT. It specifies CATLPGAGDTEAFF.

V gene TRBV19 combines with J gene TRBJ2-5; TRBD2 aligns across 15 bases. J lost 5 bases, V lost 5 bases, and 3 bases had no gene match. The germline CDR1 and CDR2 sequences are LNHDA and SQIVND (reference sequence). The CDR3 contains 15 residues. The CDR3 loop is CASSAGTSGGETQYF. CDR3 nucleotides: TGTGCCAGTAGTGCTGGGACTAGCGGGGGGGAGACCCAGTACTTC.

The chain joins TRBV7-9 to TRBJ2-6, with a possible D match to TRBD1 (6 bases). Trimming removed 5 bases at V and 0 bases at J, with 17 bases between. Germline V gene sequence: CDR1 SEHNR, CDR2 FQNEAQ (reference sequence). CDR3 length: 18 amino acids. In DNA, the CDR3 is TGTGCCAGCAGCCATAGTGGCAGGGGCCCCTCTGGGGCCAACGTCCTGACTTTC. Translated, it gives CASSHSGRGPSGANVLTF.

This chain connects TRBV5-1 to TRBJ1-6; TRBD1 matches at 7 bases. The CDR3 contains 15 residues. Germline-derived CDR1 and CDR2 are SGHRS and YFSETQ. Trimming removed 7 bases from V and 2 bases from J; junction bases left unmatched: 6. The chain's CDR3 is CASRQGKTYNSPLHF. CDR3 in DNA: TGCGCCAGCCGACAGGGAAAAACCTATAATTCACCCCTCCACTTT.

CDR3 sequence: CASSKAGTGDYSNQPQHF. CDR3 nucleotide sequence: TGTGCCAGCAGCAAGGCCGGGACAGGGGATTATAGCAATCAGCCCCAGCATTTT. The V and J genes are TRBV7-6 and TRBJ1-5, with 10 bases lining up with TRBD1. CDR1 is SGHVS and CDR2 is FNYEAQ in the germline V gene. V lost 5 bases to trimming and J lost 0 bases; unmatched junction nucleotides: 10. The CDR3 sequence is 18 residues long.

The chain links TRBV9 to TRBJ1-2; the match to TRBD1 covers 8 bases. Germline-derived CDR1 and CDR2 are SGDLS and YYNGEE. The V and J ends lost 3 bases and 4 bases, in that order; junction bases with no gene match: 8. This CDR3 is built from 15 residues. The CDR3 reads CASSGTGGEGYGYTF. The DNA for the CDR3 is TGTGCCAGCAGCGGAACAGGGGGAGAGGGCTATGGCTACACCTTC.

This clone was observed a single time. This rearrangement joins TRBV14 to TRBJ1-2; D possibly corresponds to TRBD1 (6 bases). The CDR3 runs to 14 residues. Germline lookup yields CDR1 SGHDN and CDR2 FVKESK. Between the trimmed V and J ends, which lost 4 bases and 8 bases, there was a span of 17 bases. This chain's CDR3 is CASSPTGPSRGYTF. The CDR3 nucleotides are TGTGCCAGCAGCCCGACAGGCCCGAGTAGGGGCTACACCTTC.

This chain's CDR3 is CASSAAPGTREAFF. CDR3 sequence (DNA): TGCGCCAGCAGCGCAGCCCCCGGGACTCGTGAAGCTTTCTTT. The chain is built from TRBV5-1 and TRBJ1-1, with a weak D call TRBD1 (5 bases). The CDR3 length is 14 residues. The germline CDR1 and CDR2 sequences are SGHRS and YFSETQ. The germline V and J ends were trimmed by 4 bases and 7 bases, with 17 bases remaining between them.

V is TRBV5-1 and J is TRBJ2-5, with a tentative D call TRBD1 (6 bases). Looked up from germline, CDR1 is SGHRS and CDR2 is YFSETQ. CDR3 length equals 16 residues. The V end was cut by 0 bases, the J end by 3 bases, with 15 bases between. In DNA form, the CDR3 reads TGCGCCAGCAGCTTGGGCTTGGGTTACAGGGAAGAGACCCAGTACTTC. Its protein product is CASSLGLGYREETQYF.

The gene calls are TRBV29-1 and TRBJ1-2; the match to TRBD1 covers 11 bases. The V segment lost 4 bases and the J segment 0 bases; nucleotides outside the gene matches: 10. Looked up from germline, CDR1 is SQVTM and CDR2 is ANQGSEA. There are 17 residues in the CDR3. CDR3 bases: TGCAGCGTTGTAGGGTGGGACAGGGGGAAAGCTAACTATGGCTACACCTTC. It encodes CSVVGWDRGKANYGYTF.